Each of the 18 T cell receptor beta chains below was sequenced from the same sample in a study of shared clonotypes between healthy human individuals. Repertoires were generated with immunoSEQ multiplex PCR, while TCRdb's copy carries only in-frame clones and drops some. The table records 2 million to 2.5 million clones, 85% to 95% of them present only once. Sequenced: naive CD4+ T cells from PBMCs. Documented subset: CD45RA+ positively selected. These receptors all come from a man aged 18 to 30 in good health. Some clones in this sample may be carry-over from other donors' samples.

J is TRBJ2-7 and V is TRBV25-1; perhaps TRBD1 as D (6 bases). Trimming left V 5 bases short and J 3 bases short, with 8 bases between. The CDR3 has 12 residues. In germline, CDR1 is MGHDK, CDR2 SYGVNS. In DNA, the CDR3 is TGTGCCAGCAGTCTCAGGGGCTACGAGCAGTACTTC. Protein product: CASSLRGYEQYF.

V gene TRBV19 combines with J gene TRBJ1-5; 8 positions agree with TRBD1. The germline V gene encodes CDR1 LNHDA and CDR2 SQIVND (reference sequence). Unmatched junction bases numbered 5, after V lost 3 bases and J lost 7 bases. This CDR3 has 14 residues. As DNA, the CDR3 is TGTGCCAGTAGTATCGACAGGGGCGGGCAGCCCCAGCATTTT. The encoded protein is CASSIDRGGQPQHF. The full variable domain, rest sourced from reference TRBV19 and TRBJ1-5, is DGGITQSPKYLFRKEGQNVTLSCEQNLNHDAMYWYRQDPGQGLRLIYYSQIVNDFQKGDIAEGYSVSREKKESFPLTVTSAQKNPTAFYLCASSIDRGGQPQHFGDGTRLSIL.

Concerning this clone: Other DNA sequences within the sample encode an identical CDR3. The chain recombines TRBV28 with TRBJ2-7; 11 positions match TRBD2. CDR3 length equals 15 residues. V was pared by 3 bases and J by 3 bases, with 4 bases of the junction left unmatched. The germline V gene has CDR1 MDHEN and CDR2 SYDVKM. The CDR3 nucleotides read TGTGCCAGCAGTTTTCTAGCGGGAGGAGACTACGAGCAGTACTTC. This encodes CASSFLAGGDYEQYF.

The chain is built from TRBV9 and TRBJ2-3; TRBD2 matches at 9 bases. Germline CDR1 and CDR2: SGDLS and YYNGEE. CDR3 length: 15 residues. The trim removed 4 bases at V and 6 bases at J, leaving 9 bases unmatched. CDR3 DNA: TGTGCCAGCAGCCCGCAGGGACTAGCACCCGATACGCAGTATTTT. It yields the protein CASSPQGLAPDTQYF.

The CDR3 DNA reads TGTGCCAGCAGCCCTCATGTGGGAGGAAACTATGGCTACACCTTC. Protein product: CASSPHVGGNYGYTF. V and J are TRBV9 and TRBJ1-2; D gene ambiguous. CDR3 length: 15 amino acids. Trimming took off 4 bases at V and 2 bases at J, with 15 bases between the two ends. Germline lookup yields CDR1 SGDLS and CDR2 YYNGEE.

The chain carries TRBV2 and TRBJ2-1; TRBD2 matches 8 bases. The CDR3 runs 17 residues. Germline CDR1 reads SNHLY; CDR2 reads FYNNEI. The trim removed 7 bases at V and 1 base at J, leaving 12 bases unmatched. The CDR3 sequence is CASKEFSGSLSYNEQFF. CDR3 DNA: TGTGCCAGCAAAGAGTTCAGCGGGAGCCTGTCCTACAATGAGCAGTTCTTC.

This chain links TRBV5-1 with TRBJ1-2; D is unresolved. This CDR3 region has 14 residues. Trimming cost V 0 bases and J 1 base, with 7 bases left between them. Looked up from germline, CDR1 is SGHRS and CDR2 is YFSETQ. The CDR3 is CASSLAWGNYGYTF. For the CDR3, the DNA is TGCGCCAGCAGCTTGGCCTGGGGTAACTATGGCTACACCTTC.

This rearrangement joins TRBV4-1 to TRBJ2-7, with 7 nucleotides matching TRBD1. Germline trimming cut 4 bases from V and 2 bases from J; bases unmatched to any gene: 8. CDR1 MGHRA and CDR2 YSYEKL come from the germline V gene. The CDR3 is made up of 15 amino acids. In DNA form, the CDR3 reads TGCGCCAGCAGCCCGCACTGGGACAGCCCCTACGAGCAGTACTTC. Translation gives CASSPHWDSPYEQYF.

In DNA, the CDR3 is TGTGCCAGCAGCTTGAGACCTGTAGCGTACAATGAGCAGTTCTTC. Protein: CASSLRPVAYNEQFF. The chain has TRBV5-4 and TRBJ2-1, with D tentatively TRBD2 (5 bases). The V gene's germline CDR1 is SGHNT and CDR2 YYREEE (reference sequence). The CDR3 consists of 15 residues. V shed 1 base and J shed 4 bases, with 12 bases lying between them.

The J gene is TRBJ2-7, the V gene TRBV28; perhaps TRBD2 as D (6 bases). The CDR3 runs to 14 residues. The germline CDR1 and CDR2 sequences are MDHEN and SYDVKM. Between the trimmed V and J ends, which lost 4 bases and 1 base, there was a span of 11 bases. The chain's CDR3 is CASSSPTRSYEQYF. CDR3 in DNA: TGTGCCAGCAGTTCTCCGACTAGGTCCTACGAGCAGTACTTC.

This rearrangement joins TRBV11-3 to TRBJ2-1, with D possibly TRBD1 on 7 matching bases. Between the trimmed V and J ends, which lost 5 bases and 6 bases, there was a span of 26 bases. The CDR3 spans 18 residues. Germline CDR1 is SGHNT and CDR2 is YENEEA. The CDR3 DNA sequence: TGTGCCAGCAGCCTAGGGACGCTGGAGGGGGCCTTGGGCAATGAGCAGTTCTTC. Translation gives CASSLGTLEGALGNEQFF.

CDR3 region: CASRDQGTLGETQYF. DNA of the CDR3: TGTGCCAGCAGGGATCAGGGGACCCTCGGGGAGACCCAGTACTTC. The rearrangement links TRBV6-1 to TRBJ2-5; D possibly corresponds to TRBD1 (6 bases). V lost 6 bases and J 5 bases, leaving 19 bases between the germline ends. Germline V lookup: CDR1 MNHNS, CDR2 SASEGT. CDR3 length: 15 amino acids.

The V call is TRBV9, the J call TRBJ1-1; perhaps TRBD1 as D (6 bases). The germline V gene has CDR1 SGDLS and CDR2 YYNGEE. CDR3 size: 14 residues. Deletions cut 4 bases from V and 4 bases from J, with 14 bases between. CDR3 amino acids: CASSRQGSSTEAFF. CDR3 nucleotides: TGTGCCAGCAGCCGTCAGGGGAGTAGCACTGAAGCTTTCTTT.

The genes are TRBV7-2 and TRBJ2-7, with a possible D match to TRBD2 (6 bases). There are 14 residues in the CDR3. From germline, CDR1 is SGHTA and CDR2 FQGNSA. V lost 5 bases, J lost 2 bases, and 13 bases lay in between. CDR3 protein: CASSGDFLTYEQYF. CDR3 bases: TGTGCCAGCAGCGGGGACTTTCTAACCTACGAGCAGTACTTC. Drawing the rest from reference TRBV7-2 and TRBJ2-7, the complete variable domain is GAGVSQSPSNKVTEKGKDVELRCDPISGHTALYWYRQSLGQGLEFLIYFQGNSAPDKSGLPSDRFSAERTGGSVSTLTIQRTQQEDSAVYLCASSGDFLTYEQYFGPGTRLTVT.

The rearrangement links TRBV19 to TRBJ2-6; 8 bases align to TRBD1. The CDR3 consists of 16 residues. Looked up from germline, CDR1 is LNHDA and CDR2 is SQIVND (reference sequence). The trim removed 8 bases at V and 0 bases at J, leaving 6 bases unmatched. This chain's CDR3 is CASYDRGGSGANVLTF. As DNA, the CDR3 is TGTGCCAGTTATGACAGGGGTGGCTCTGGGGCCAACGTCCTGACTTTC.

Concerning this clone: One end of the junction varies from germline; a read error may be responsible. The rearrangement uses TRBV28 and TRBJ2-2; D assignment may be TRBD1 or TRBD2 (7 bases each). The CDR3 is 15 amino acids. Germline-derived CDR1 and CDR2 are MDHEN and SYDVKM. The CDR3 reads CATSAGGGRTGELFF. Here the CDR3 DNA reads TGTGCCACCAGTGCAGGGGGAGGGAGAACCGGGGAGCTGTTTTTT.

This clone has only a few counts. This sequence joins TRBV28 and TRBJ1-2; D unclear. Trimming took 3 bases from V and 5 from J, leaving 4 bases between them. The CDR3 totals 11 residues. Germline CDR1 MDHEN, CDR2 SYDVKM. The CDR3 loop is CASSFKYGYTF. The CDR3 DNA reads TGTGCCAGCAGTTTTAAGTATGGCTACACCTTC.

In its sample, this clone was seen a few times. This chain links TRBV7-2 with TRBJ1-1; D is unresolved. Deletions cut 4 bases from V and 0 bases from J, with 6 bases between. Germline assignment: CDR1 SGHTA and CDR2 FQGNSA. The CDR3 loop spans 13 amino acids. The chain's CDR3 is CASSSELNTEAFF. CDR3 nucleotides: TGTGCCAGCAGCTCCGAGTTGAACACTGAAGCTTTCTTT. The full variable domain, its missing parts supplied by reference TRBV7-2 and TRBJ1-1, is GAGVSQSPSNKVTEKGKDVELRCDPISGHTALYWYRQSLGQGLEFLIYFQGNSAPDKSGLPSDRFSAERTGGSVSTLTIQRTQQEDSAVYLCASSSELNTEAFFGQGTRLTVV.